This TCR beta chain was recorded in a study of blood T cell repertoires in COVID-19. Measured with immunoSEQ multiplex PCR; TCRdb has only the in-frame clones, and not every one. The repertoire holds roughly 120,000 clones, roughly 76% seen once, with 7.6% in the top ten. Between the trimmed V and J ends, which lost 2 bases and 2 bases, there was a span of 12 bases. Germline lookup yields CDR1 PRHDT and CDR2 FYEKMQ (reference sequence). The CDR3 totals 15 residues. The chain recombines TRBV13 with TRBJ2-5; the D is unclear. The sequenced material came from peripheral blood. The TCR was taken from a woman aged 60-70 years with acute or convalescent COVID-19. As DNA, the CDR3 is TGTGCCAGCAGCTTAAGAAGTTTCAGACAAGAGACCCAGTACTTC. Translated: CASSLRSFRQETQYF.